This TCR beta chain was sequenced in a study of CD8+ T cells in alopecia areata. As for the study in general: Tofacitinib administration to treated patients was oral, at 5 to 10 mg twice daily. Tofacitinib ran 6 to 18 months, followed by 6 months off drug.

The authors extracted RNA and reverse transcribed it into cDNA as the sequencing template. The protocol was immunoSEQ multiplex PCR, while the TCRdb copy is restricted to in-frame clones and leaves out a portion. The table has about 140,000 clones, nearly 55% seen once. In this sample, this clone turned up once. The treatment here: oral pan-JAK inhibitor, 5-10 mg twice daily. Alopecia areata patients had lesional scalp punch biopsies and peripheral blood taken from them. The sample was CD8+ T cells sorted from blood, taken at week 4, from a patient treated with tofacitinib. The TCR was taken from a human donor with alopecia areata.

The CDR3 bases are TGTGCCAGCAGCTTAGAAGGGATTAGGTACGAGCAGTACTTC. Its translation: CASSLEGIRYEQYF. The chain links TRBV7-9 to TRBJ2-7; no reliable D call. V was shortened by 1 base and J by 4 bases, with 11 bases between the two germline ends. This CDR3 is built from 14 residues. CDR1 and CDR2 from the germline V gene are SEHNR and FQNEAQ (reference sequence).